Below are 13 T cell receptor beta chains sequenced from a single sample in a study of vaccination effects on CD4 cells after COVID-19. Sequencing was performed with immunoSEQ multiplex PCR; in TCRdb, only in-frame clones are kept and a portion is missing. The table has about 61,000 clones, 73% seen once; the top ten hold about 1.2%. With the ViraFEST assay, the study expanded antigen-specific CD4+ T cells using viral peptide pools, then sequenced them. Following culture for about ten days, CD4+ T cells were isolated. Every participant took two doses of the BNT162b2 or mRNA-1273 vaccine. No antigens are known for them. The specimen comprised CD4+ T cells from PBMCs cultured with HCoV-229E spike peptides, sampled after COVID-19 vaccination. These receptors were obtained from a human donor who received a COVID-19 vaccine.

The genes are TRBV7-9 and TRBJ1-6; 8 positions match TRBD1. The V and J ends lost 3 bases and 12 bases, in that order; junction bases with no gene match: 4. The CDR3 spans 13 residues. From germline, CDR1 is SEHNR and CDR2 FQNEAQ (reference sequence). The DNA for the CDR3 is TGTGCCAGCAGCTTGGACAGGGTGGGACCCCTCCACTTT. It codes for CASSLDRVGPLHF.

CDR3 nucleotides: TGTGCCAGTACCCAGGCAGGGGGCCCTAACTATGGCTACACCTTC. Protein: CASTQAGGPNYGYTF. This sequence joins TRBV19 and TRBJ1-2, with 8 bases matching TRBD1. The CDR3 covers 15 residues. Losses at the gene ends were 7 bases for V and 0 bases for J; bases not matched to a gene: 7. Germline lookup yields CDR1 LNHDA and CDR2 SQIVND (reference sequence).

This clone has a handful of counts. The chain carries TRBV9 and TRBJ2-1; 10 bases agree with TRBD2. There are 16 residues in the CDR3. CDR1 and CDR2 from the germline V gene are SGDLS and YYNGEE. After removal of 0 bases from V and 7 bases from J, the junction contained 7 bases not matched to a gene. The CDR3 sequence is CASSVGVSGGQNEQFF. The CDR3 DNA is TGTGCCAGCAGCGTAGGGGTTAGCGGGGGGCAAAATGAGCAGTTCTTC.

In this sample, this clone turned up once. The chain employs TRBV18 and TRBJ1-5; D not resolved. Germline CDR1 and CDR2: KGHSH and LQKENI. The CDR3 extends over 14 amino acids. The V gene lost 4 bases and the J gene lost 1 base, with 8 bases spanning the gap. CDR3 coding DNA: TGTGCCAGCTCACTCCAGGAGAGCAATCAGCCCCAGCATTTT. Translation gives CASSLQESNQPQHF.

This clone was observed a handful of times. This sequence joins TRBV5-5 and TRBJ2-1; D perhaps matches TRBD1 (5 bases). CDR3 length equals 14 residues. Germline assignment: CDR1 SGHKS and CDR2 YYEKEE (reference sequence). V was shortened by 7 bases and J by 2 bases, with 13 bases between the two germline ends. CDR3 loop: CASSMTVPYNEQFF. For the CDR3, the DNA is TGTGCCAGCTCGATGACAGTTCCCTACAATGAGCAGTTCTTC.

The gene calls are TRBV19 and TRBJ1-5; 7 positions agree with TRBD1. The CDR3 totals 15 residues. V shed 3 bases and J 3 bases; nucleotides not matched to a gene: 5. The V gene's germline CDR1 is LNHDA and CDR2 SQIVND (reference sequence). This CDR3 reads CASSMLGQANQPQHF. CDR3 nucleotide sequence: TGTGCCAGTAGTATGTTAGGACAGGCCAATCAGCCCCAGCATTTT.

The CDR3 nucleotides are TGTGCCAGCGTCTCACCAGTCGGGAACACCATATATTTT. It codes for CASVSPVGNTIYF. The rearrangement links TRBV12-3 or TRBV12-4 to TRBJ1-3; D uncertain. V lost 8 bases to trimming and J lost 7 bases, with 15 bases between them. The length of the CDR3 is 13 residues.

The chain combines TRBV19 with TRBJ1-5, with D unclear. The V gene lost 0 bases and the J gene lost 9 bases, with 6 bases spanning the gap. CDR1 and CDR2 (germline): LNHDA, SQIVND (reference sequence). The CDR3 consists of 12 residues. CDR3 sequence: CASSIEPGPQHF. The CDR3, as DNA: TGTGCCAGTAGTATAGAGCCGGGGCCCCAGCATTTT. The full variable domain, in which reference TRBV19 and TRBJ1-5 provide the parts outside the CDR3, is DGGITQSPKYLFRKEGQNVTLSCEQNLNHDAMYWYRQDPGQGLRLIYYSQIVNDFQKGDIAEGYSVSREKKESFPLTVTSAQKNPTAFYLCASSIEPGPQHFGDGTRLSIL.

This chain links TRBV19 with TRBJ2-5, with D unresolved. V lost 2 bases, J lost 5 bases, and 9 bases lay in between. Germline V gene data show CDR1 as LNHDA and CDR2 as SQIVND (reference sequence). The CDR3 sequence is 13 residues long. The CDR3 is CASSISVWETQYF. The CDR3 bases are TGTGCCAGTAGTATATCGGTTTGGGAGACCCAGTACTTC.

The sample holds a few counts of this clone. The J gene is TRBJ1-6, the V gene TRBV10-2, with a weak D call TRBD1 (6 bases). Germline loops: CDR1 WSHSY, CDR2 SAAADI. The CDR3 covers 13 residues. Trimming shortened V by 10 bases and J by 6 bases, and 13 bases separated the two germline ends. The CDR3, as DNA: TGCGCCACCGGACAGAACTCTAATTCACCCCTCCACTTT. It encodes CATGQNSNSPLHF.

The CDR3 DNA is TGTGCCAGCAGCACCGACAGACTGATGCTCCACTTT. It codes for CASSTDRLMLHF. J is TRBJ1-6 and V is TRBV7-2, with a tentative D call TRBD1 (5 bases). Trimming took 5 bases from V and 16 from J, leaving 15 bases between them. CDR3 length equals 12 residues. Germline values: CDR1 SGHTA, CDR2 FQGNSA.

CDR3 protein: CASSPGTSGGKTQYF. The DNA for the CDR3 is TGTGCCAGCTCACCAGGGACTAGCGGGGGAAAGACCCAGTACTTC. The gene calls are TRBV18 and TRBJ2-5; 14 bases line up with TRBD2. Germline V gene data show CDR1 as KGHSH and CDR2 as LQKENI. V lost 2 bases to trimming and J lost 6 bases; unmatched junction nucleotides: 2. This CDR3 contains 15 residues.

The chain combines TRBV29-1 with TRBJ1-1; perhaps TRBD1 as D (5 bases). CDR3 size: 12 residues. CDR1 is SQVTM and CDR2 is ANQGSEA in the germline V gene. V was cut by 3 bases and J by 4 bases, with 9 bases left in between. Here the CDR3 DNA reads TGCAGCGTTGACGTTGGGGGCACTGAAGCTTTCTTT. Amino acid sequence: CSVDVGGTEAFF. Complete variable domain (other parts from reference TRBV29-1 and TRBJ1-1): SAVISQKPSRDICQRGTSLTIQCQVDSQVTMMFWYRQQPGQSLTLIATANQGSEATYESGFVIDKFPISRPNLTFSTLTVSNMSPEDSSIYLCSVDVGGTEAFFGQGTRLTVV.